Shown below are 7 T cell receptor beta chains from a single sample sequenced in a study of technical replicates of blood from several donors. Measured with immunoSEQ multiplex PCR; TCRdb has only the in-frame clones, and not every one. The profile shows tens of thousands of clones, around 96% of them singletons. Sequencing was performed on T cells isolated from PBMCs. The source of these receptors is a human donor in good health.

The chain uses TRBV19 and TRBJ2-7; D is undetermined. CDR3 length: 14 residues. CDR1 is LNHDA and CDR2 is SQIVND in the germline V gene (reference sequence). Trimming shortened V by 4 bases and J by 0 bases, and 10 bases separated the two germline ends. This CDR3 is CASSRRFSSYEQYF. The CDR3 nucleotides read TGTGCCAGTAGTAGAAGATTTAGCTCCTACGAGCAGTACTTC.

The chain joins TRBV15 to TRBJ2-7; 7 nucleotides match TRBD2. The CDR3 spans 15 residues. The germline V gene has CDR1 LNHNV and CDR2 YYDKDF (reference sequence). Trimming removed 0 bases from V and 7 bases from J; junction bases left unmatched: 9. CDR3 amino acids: CATSRDRAGAREQYF. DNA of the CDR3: TGTGCCACCAGCAGAGATCGGGCGGGAGCCAGGGAGCAGTACTTC.

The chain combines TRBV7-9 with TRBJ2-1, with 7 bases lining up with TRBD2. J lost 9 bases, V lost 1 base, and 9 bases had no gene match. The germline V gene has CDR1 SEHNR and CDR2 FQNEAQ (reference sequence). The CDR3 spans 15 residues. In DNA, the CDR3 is TGTGCCAGCAGCTTAGGCCGGCGGGAGTTGGGTGAGCAGTTCTTC. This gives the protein CASSLGRRELGEQFF. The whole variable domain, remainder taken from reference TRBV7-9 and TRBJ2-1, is DTGVSQNPRHKITKRGQNVTFRCDPISEHNRLYWYRQTLGQGPEFLTYFQNEAQLEKSRLLSDRFSAERPKGSFSTLEIQRTEQGDSAMYLCASSLGRRELGEQFFGPGTRLTVL.

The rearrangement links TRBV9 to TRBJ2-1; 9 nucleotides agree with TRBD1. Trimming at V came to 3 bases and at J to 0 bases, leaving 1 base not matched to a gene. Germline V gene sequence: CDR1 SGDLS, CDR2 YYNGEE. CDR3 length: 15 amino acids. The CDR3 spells CASSGQGGSYNEQFF. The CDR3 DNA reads TGTGCCAGCAGCGGACAGGGGGGCTCCTACAATGAGCAGTTCTTC.

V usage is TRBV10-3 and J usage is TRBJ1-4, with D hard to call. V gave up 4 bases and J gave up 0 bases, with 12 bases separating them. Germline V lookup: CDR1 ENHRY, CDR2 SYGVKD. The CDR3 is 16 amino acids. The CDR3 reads CAISVERTATNEKLFF. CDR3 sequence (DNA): TGTGCCATCAGTGTGGAGCGGACTGCAACTAATGAAAAACTGTTTTTT.

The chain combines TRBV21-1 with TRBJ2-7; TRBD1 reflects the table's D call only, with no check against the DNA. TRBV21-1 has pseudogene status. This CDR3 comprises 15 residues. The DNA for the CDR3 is TGTGCCAGCGTCCAGCTGAGGGACAGATACTACGAGCAGTACTTC. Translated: CASVQLRDRYYEQYF.

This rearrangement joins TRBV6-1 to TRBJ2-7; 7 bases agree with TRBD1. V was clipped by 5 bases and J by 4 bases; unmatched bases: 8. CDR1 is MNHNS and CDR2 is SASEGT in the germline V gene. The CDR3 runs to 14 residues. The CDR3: CASSHRGMGYEQYF. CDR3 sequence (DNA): TGTGCCAGCAGTCACAGGGGTATGGGTTACGAGCAGTACTTC.